The 6 T cell receptor beta chains reported below all come from one sample, sequenced in a study of monozygotic twins with cystic fibrosis. Only in-frame clones appear in the TCRdb table, and some are missing; sequencing was by immunoSEQ multiplex PCR. This table holds approximately 32,000 clones, just over 95% found once. Sequenced: blood. The receptors here all came from a girl aged 2 to 10 with cystic fibrosis.

The chain uses TRBV5-1 and TRBJ1-2; D gene uncertain. V dropped 1 base and J dropped 0 bases, with 16 bases sitting between them. Germline V lookup: CDR1 SGHRS, CDR2 YFSETQ. CDR3 length: 17 amino acids. The CDR3 region is CASSLKVGRDPNYGYTF. The CDR3 bases are TGCGCCAGCAGCTTGAAAGTAGGTAGAGACCCTAACTATGGCTACACCTTC.

This clone was recorded once. The genes are TRBV2 and TRBJ2-6, with a weak D call TRBD2 (5 bases). The CDR3 sequence is 14 residues long. V gave up 5 bases and J gave up 2 bases, with 7 bases separating them. Looked up from germline, CDR1 is SNHLY and CDR2 is FYNNEI. This chain's CDR3 is CASSRGAGANVLTF. The CDR3 DNA is TGTGCCAGCAGTCGGGGAGCTGGGGCCAACGTCCTGACTTTC.

This chain links TRBV28 with TRBJ1-1; D ambiguous. CDR3 length: 13 residues. With 7 bases removed from V and 5 bases from J, the gap between germline ends came to 14 bases. Germline lookup yields CDR1 MDHEN and CDR2 SYDVKM. The CDR3: CASKPRVRTEAFF. In DNA, the CDR3 is TGTGCCAGCAAACCCCGGGTACGGACTGAAGCTTTCTTT.

The CDR3 DNA reads TGCGCCAGCAGGGAAAACAGGGGCGCTGAAGCTTTCTTT. Translating gives CASRENRGAEAFF. The V and J genes are TRBV5-1 and TRBJ1-1; 7 bases are shared with TRBD1. Germline trimming cut 5 bases from V and 6 bases from J; bases unmatched to any gene: 7. From germline, CDR1 is SGHRS and CDR2 YFSETQ. The CDR3 has 13 amino acids. The whole variable domain, filled in from reference TRBV5-1 and TRBJ1-1, reads KAGVTQTPRYLIKTRGQQVTLSCSPISGHRSVSWYQQTPGQGLQFLFEYFSETQRNKGNFPGRFSGRQFSNSRSEMNVSTLELGDSALYLCASRENRGAEAFFGQGTRLTVV.

The count of this clone is one. The rearrangement joins TRBV7-2 to TRBJ1-2; 9 nucleotides match TRBD1. CDR3 size: 14 residues. The germline V gene has CDR1 SGHTA and CDR2 FQGNSA. V lost 4 bases to trimming and J lost 2 bases; unmatched junction nucleotides: 2. In DNA form, the CDR3 reads TGTGCCAGCAGCTCACAGGGGGCGAACTATGGCTACACCTTC. Translating gives CASSSQGANYGYTF.

J is TRBJ1-5 and V is TRBV4-1; D possibly corresponds to TRBD1 (5 bases). CDR1 MGHRA and CDR2 YSYEKL come from the germline V gene. Between the trimmed V and J ends, which lost 3 bases and 2 bases, there was a span of 8 bases. The CDR3 covers 14 residues. The CDR3 here is CASSQGQGNQPQHF. CDR3 nucleotide sequence: TGCGCCAGCAGCCAGGGGCAGGGCAATCAGCCCCAGCATTTT.